This T cell receptor beta chain derives from a study of T cells in localized non-small cell lung cancer. Whole-study results and caveats: Only one tumor region was sequenced, so heterogeneity remains possible.

Method: immunoSEQ multiplex PCR; TCRdb's copy keeps in-frame clones and lacks some. The sample comprises about 92,000 clones, around 90% of which are singletons, and over 4% rests with the top ten. The CDR3 totals 13 residues. CDR1 and CDR2 from the germline V gene are SNHLY and FYNNEI. Regarding this clone: The antigen is undetermined.

This clonotype originated in a woman aged 35 to 70 with stage II squamous cell lung carcinoma. V and J are TRBV2 and TRBJ2-5; 10 nucleotides line up with TRBD2. The DNA matches TRBJ2-7 better at its end, which makes the J call doubtful. The material was PBMCs, obtained before any cancer treatment. In nucleotides, the CDR3 is TGTGCCAGCAGCCAACTAGCGGGGTACGAGCAGTACTTC. Its translation is CASSQLAGYEQYF.